The present entry profiles one T cell receptor beta chain with its context. Original methodology: In the immunoSEQ data, sequences were junction-only and lacked quality scores, so filtering differed. Generated by immunoSEQ multiplex PCR, the TCRdb table keeps only in-frame clones and is missing some. The DNA was the basis for D and trimming; V, J and clone size are from that table. This table has around 2,000,000 clones, 85% to 95% appearing once. The source of the sample is a study of shared clonotypes between healthy human individuals. Only CD45RO-negative cells positively selected for CCR7 counted as naive CD8 cells, so terminally differentiated effector memory CD45RA+ cells were excluded. The germline V gene has CDR1 MNHEY and CDR2 SMNVEV (reference sequence). The CDR3 totals 16 residues. Unmatched junction bases numbered 11, after V lost 6 bases and J lost 2 bases.

V usage is TRBV27 and J usage is TRBJ2-3, with TRBD2 identical over 7 bases. The source material was naive CD8+ T cells from PBMCs. The TCR originated in a man aged 18-30 years in good health. Some clones in this sample may be carry-over from other donors' samples. In nucleotides, the CDR3 is TGTGCCAGCAGGCTGACTAGCCGTCCGTTCACAGATACGCAGTATTTT. This sequence encodes CASRLTSRPFTDTQYF.